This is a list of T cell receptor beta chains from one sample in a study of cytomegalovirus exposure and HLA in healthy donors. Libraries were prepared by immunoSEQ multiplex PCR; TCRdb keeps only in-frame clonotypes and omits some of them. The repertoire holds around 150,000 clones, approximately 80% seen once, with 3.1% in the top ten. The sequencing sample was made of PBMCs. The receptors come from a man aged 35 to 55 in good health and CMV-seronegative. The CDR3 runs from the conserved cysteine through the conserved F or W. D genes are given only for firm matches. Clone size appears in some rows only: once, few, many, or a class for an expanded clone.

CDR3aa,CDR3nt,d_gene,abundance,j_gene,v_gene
CASSLGTGDGYTF,TGTGCCAGCAGCTTAGGGACAGGGGATGGCTACACCTTC,TRBD1,NA,TRBJ1-2,TRBV11-2
CASREESSGANVLTF,TGTGCCAGCAGGGAAGAGAGCTCTGGGGCCAACGTCCTGACTTTC,NA,NA,TRBJ2-6,TRBV2
CASSSRQGATGELFF,TGTGCCAGCAGCTCACGACAGGGGGCGACCGGGGAGCTGTTTTTT,TRBD1,NA,TRBJ2-2,TRBV7-2
CAISEPQGFHNSPLHF,TGTGCCATCAGTGAGCCACAGGGGTTTCATAATTCACCCCTCCACTTT,TRBD1,NA,TRBJ1-6,TRBV10-3
CASSVPGTSGDEQYF,TGTGCCAGCAGCGTTCCAGGGACTAGCGGGGACGAGCAGTACTTC,TRBD2,NA,TRBJ2-7,TRBV13
CAWTKGQEGEKLFF,TGTGCCTGGACAAAGGGACAGGAAGGAGAAAAACTGTTTTTT,TRBD1,NA,TRBJ1-4,TRBV30
CASSLFYSYTF,TGTGCCAGCAGCTTGTTCTATAGCTACACCTTC,NA,NA,TRBJ1-2,TRBV5-6
CSVVQARGNTEAFF,TGCAGCGTTGTACAAGCAAGAGGGAACACTGAAGCTTTCTTT,NA,NA,TRBJ1-1,TRBV29-1
CAISDTVLGGRPYEQYF,TGTGCCATCAGTGACACCGTGCTGGGCGGGAGACCCTACGAGCAGTACTTC,TRBD2,NA,TRBJ2-7,TRBV10-3
CASSYSTGRENNEQFF,TGTGCCAGCAGTTACTCGACGGGCAGGGAAAACAATGAGCAGTTCTTC,NA,NA,TRBJ2-1,TRBV6-6
CASGASTGNYEQYF,TGTGCCTCGGGGGCCTCGACAGGGAACTACGAGCAGTACTTC,NA,NA,TRBJ2-7,TRBV19
CASSQDRTGREQYF,TGCGCCAGCAGCCAAGACCGGACAGGGAGGGAGCAGTACTTC,TRBD1,NA,TRBJ2-7,TRBV4-3
CASSLRQGTEAFF,TGTGCCAGCAGTCTTAGACAGGGGACTGAAGCTTTCTTT,TRBD1,NA,TRBJ1-1,TRBV6-1
CASSSQGAGGSSYNEQFF,TGTGCCAGCAGCTCCCAAGGAGCGGGGGGGAGCTCCTACAATGAGCAGTTCTTC,TRBD2,NA,TRBJ2-1,TRBV7-3
CASIPQGARRGYTF,TGTGCCAGCATTCCACAGGGGGCGCGTCGTGGCTACACCTTC,TRBD1,NA,TRBJ1-2,TRBV28
CSVPYEQYF,TGCAGCGTCCCTTACGAGCAGTACTTC,NA,NA,TRBJ2-7,TRBV29-1
CASSDPAASLGGTQYF,TGCGCCAGCAGTGACCCAGCGGCATCCTTAGGAGGGACCCAGTACTTC,NA,once,TRBJ2-5,TRBV5-1
CASSMRFTGYEQYF,TGTGCCAGTAGTATGAGATTTACAGGGTACGAGCAGTACTTC,NA,NA,TRBJ2-7,TRBV19
CASSGTSGASYEQYF,TGTGCCAGCAGCGGGACTAGCGGTGCCTCCTACGAGCAGTACTTC,TRBD2,NA,TRBJ2-7,TRBV7-2
CASASWSSGNTIYF,TGTGCCAGCGCTAGCTGGTCATCTGGAAACACCATATATTTT,NA,NA,TRBJ1-3,TRBV7-2
CASSVDGRGPFNEKLFF,TGTGCCAGCAGCGTAGATGGCCGAGGGCCATTCAATGAAAAACTGTTTTTT,NA,NA,TRBJ1-4,TRBV9
CASSIQVTGELFF,TGTGCCAGTAGTATTCAGGTGACCGGGGAGCTGTTTTTT,NA,NA,TRBJ2-2,TRBV19
CASRSGQMNTEAFF,TGTGCCAGCAGGTCCGGACAGATGAACACTGAAGCTTTCTTT,NA,NA,TRBJ1-1,TRBV6-5
CASSLVGGDSLTDTQYF,TGTGCCAGCAGCTTAGTAGGAGGGGACAGTCTCACAGATACGCAGTATTTT,NA,NA,TRBJ2-3,TRBV7-9
CASSPSSYEQYF,TGTGCCAGCAGCCCTAGCTCCTACGAGCAGTACTTC,NA,NA,TRBJ2-7,TRBV9
CAWGEPRGYTF,TGTGCCTGGGGAGAACCGCGTGGCTACACCTTC,NA,NA,TRBJ1-2,TRBV30
CASSVTGLGNTIYF,TGTGCCAGCAGCGTTACAGGGTTGGGAAACACCATATATTTT,NA,NA,TRBJ1-3,TRBV9
CASSTGAPSETQYF,TGTGCCAGCAGTACAGGGGCCCCGTCGGAGACCCAGTACTTC,TRBD1,NA,TRBJ2-5,TRBV6-6
CASSPSGTGEFGTQYF,TGCGCCAGCAGCCCATCCGGGACAGGGGAGTTCGGGACCCAGTACTTC,TRBD1,few,TRBJ2-5,TRBV5-1
CASSQAGTGGSYEQYF,TGCGCCAGCAGCCAAGCGGGGACGGGGGGCTCCTACGAGCAGTACTTC,TRBD2,NA,TRBJ2-7,TRBV4-1
CASSFSTGRDTEAFF,TGTGCCAGCTCCTTTAGTACGGGCAGGGACACTGAAGCTTTCTTT,NA,NA,TRBJ1-1,TRBV7-6